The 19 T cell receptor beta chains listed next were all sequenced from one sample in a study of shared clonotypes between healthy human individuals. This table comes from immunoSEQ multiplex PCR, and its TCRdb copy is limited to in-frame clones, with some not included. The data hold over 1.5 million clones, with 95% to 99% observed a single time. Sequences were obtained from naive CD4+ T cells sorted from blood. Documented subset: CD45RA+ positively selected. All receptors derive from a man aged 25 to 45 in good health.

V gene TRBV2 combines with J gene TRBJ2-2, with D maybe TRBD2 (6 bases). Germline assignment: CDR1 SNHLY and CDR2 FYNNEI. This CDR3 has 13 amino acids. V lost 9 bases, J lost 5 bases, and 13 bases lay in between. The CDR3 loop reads CASSGTHTGELFF. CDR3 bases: TGTGCCAGTTCCGGGACTCATACCGGGGAGCTGTTTTTT. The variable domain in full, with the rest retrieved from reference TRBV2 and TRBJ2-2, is EPEVTQTPSHQVTQMGQEVILRCVPISNHLYFYWYRQILGQKVEFLVSFYNNEISEKSEIFDDQFSVERPDGSNFTLKIRSTKLEDSAMYFCASSGTHTGELFFGEGSRLTVL.

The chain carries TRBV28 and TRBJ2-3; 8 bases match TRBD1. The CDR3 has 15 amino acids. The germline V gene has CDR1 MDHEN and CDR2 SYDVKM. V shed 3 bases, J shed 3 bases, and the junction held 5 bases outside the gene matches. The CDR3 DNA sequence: TGTGCCAGCAGTTTTAGACAGGGGAGGACAGATACGCAGTATTTT. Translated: CASSFRQGRTDTQYF.

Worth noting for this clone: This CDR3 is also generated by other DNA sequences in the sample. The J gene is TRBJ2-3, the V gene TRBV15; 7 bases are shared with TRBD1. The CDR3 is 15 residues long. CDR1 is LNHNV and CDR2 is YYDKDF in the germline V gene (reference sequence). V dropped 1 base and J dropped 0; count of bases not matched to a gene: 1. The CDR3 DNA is TGTGCCACCAGCAGAGGACAGGGAAGCACAGATACGCAGTATTTT. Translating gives CATSRGQGSTDTQYF.

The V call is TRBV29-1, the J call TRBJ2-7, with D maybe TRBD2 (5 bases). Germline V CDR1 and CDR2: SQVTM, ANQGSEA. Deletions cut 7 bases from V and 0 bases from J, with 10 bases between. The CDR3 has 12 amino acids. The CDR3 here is CSAGLSSYEQYF. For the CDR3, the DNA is TGCAGCGCTGGACTCAGCTCCTACGAGCAGTACTTC.

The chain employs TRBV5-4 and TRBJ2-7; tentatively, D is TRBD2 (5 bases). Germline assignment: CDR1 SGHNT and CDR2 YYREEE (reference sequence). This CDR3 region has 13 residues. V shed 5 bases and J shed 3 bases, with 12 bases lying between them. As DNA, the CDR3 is TGTGCCAGCAGTCACACTAGTCGCTACGAGCAGTACTTC. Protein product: CASSHTSRYEQYF.

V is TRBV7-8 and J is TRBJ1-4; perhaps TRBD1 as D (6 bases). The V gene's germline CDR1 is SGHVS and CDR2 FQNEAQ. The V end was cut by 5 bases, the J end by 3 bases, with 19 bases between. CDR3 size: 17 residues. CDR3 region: CASSLQGWGAANEKLFF. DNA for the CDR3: TGTGCCAGCAGCCTCCAGGGGTGGGGGGCGGCTAATGAAAAACTGTTTTTT.

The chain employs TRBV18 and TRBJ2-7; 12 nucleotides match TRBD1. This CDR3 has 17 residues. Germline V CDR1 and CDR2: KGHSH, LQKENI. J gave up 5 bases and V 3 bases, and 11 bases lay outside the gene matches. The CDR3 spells CASSPISGTGGAHEQYF. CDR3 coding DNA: TGTGCCAGCTCACCGATTTCCGGGACAGGGGGCGCGCACGAGCAGTACTTC.

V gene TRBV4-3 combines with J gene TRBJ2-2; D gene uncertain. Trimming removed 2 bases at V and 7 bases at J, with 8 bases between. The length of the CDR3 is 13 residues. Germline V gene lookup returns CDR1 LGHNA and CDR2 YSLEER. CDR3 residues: CASSQFSIGELFF. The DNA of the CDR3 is TGCGCCAGCAGCCAATTTAGTATCGGGGAGCTGTTTTTT.

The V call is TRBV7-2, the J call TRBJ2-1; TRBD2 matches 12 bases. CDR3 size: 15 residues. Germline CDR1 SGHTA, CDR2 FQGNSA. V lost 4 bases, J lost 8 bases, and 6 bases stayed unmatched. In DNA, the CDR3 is TGTGCCAGCAGCTCTAGCGGGAGGGAACTCCATGAGCAGTTCTTC. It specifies CASSSSGRELHEQFF.

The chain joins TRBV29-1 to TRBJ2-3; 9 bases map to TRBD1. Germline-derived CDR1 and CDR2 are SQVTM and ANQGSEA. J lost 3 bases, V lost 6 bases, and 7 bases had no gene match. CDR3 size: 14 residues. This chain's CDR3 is CSVGDRAWTDTQYF. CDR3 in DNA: TGCAGCGTCGGGGACAGGGCTTGGACAGATACGCAGTATTTT.

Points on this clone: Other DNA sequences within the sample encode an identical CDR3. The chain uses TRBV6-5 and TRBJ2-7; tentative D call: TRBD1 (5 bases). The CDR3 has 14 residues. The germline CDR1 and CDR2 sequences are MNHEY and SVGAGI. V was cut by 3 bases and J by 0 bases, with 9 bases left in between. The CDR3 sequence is CASSYTGSSYEQYF. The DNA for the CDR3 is TGTGCCAGCAGTTATACAGGAAGCTCCTACGAGCAGTACTTC.

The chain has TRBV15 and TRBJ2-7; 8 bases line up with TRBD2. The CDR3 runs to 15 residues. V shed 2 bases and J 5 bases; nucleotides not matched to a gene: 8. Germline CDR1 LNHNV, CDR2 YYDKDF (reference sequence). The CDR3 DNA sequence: TGTGCCACCAGCAGACGACGGGAGGGCCAAAACGAGCAGTACTTC. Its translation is CATSRRREGQNEQYF. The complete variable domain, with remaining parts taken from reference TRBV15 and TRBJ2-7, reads DAMVIQNPRYQVTQFGKPVTLSCSQTLNHNVMYWYQQKSSQAPKLLFHYYDKDFNNEADTPDNFQSRRPNTSFCFLDIRSPGLGDTAMYLCATSRRREGQNEQYFGPGTRLTVT.

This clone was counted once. CDR3 in DNA: TGTGCCAGCAGTGCAAAAGGGAACACTGAAGCTTTCTTT. This gives the protein CASSAKGNTEAFF. The V call is TRBV2, the J call TRBJ1-1; D not resolved. The germline V and J ends were trimmed by 4 bases and 1 base, with 7 bases remaining between them. The germline gives CDR1 SNHLY, CDR2 FYNNEI. The CDR3 consists of 13 residues.

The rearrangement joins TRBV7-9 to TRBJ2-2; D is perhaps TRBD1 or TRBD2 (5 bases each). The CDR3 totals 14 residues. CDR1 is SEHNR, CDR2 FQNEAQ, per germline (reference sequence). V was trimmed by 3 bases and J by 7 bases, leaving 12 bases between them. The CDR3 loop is CASSFSGAIGELFF. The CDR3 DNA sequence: TGTGCCAGCAGCTTTTCCGGGGCCATCGGGGAGCTGTTTTTT.

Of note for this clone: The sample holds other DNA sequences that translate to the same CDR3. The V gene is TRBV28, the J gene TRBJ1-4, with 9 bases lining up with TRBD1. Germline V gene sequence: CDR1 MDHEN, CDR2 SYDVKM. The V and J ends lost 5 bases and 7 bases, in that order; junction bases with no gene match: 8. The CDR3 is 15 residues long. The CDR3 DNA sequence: TGTGCCAGCAGTCTACCGGGACAGGGCGGTGAAAAACTGTTTTTT. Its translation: CASSLPGQGGEKLFF.

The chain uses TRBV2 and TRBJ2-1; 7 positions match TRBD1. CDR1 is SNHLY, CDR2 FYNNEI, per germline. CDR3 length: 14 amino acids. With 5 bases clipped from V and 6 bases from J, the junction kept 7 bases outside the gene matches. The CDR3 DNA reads TGTGCCAGCAGTAGAACAGGGGTACTCAATGAGCAGTTCTTC. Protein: CASSRTGVLNEQFF.

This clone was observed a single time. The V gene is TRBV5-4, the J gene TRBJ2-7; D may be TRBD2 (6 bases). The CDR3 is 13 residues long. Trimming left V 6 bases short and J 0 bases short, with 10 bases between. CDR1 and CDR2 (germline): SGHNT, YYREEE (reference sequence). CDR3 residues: CASTAGGSYEQYF. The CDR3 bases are TGTGCCAGCACCGCCGGGGGCTCCTACGAGCAGTACTTC.

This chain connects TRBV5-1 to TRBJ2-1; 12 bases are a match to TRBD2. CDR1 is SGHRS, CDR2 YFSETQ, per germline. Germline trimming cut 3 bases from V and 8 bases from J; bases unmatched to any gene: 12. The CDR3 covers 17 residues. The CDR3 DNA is TGCGCCAGCAGCTCCTCGACTGGGACTAGCGGGTCCCATGAGCAGTTCTTC. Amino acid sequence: CASSSSTGTSGSHEQFF.

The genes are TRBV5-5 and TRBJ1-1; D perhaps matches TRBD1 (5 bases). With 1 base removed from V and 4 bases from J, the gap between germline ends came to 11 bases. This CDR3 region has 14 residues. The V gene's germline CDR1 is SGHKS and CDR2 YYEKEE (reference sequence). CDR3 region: CASSLSGIGTEAFF. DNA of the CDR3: TGTGCCAGCAGCTTGTCAGGGATCGGCACTGAAGCTTTCTTT.